Following are 8 T cell receptor beta chains from one sample sequenced in a study of blood T cell repertoires in COVID-19. TCRdb's copy holds only in-frame clones and misses some; the assay was immunoSEQ multiplex PCR. The data hold approximately 530,000 clones, with roughly nine tenths observed a single time. Sample: peripheral blood. The receptors were sampled from a woman between 45 and 65 years old with COVID-19, enrolled during active disease.

The chain recombines TRBV5-1 with TRBJ1-3; TRBD1 matches 11 bases. Unmatched junction bases numbered 7, after V lost 4 bases and J lost 4 bases. This CDR3 has 16 residues. Germline values: CDR1 SGHRS, CDR2 YFSETQ. The CDR3 sequence is CASSPGQGAAGNTIYF. The CDR3 nucleotides read TGCGCCAGCAGCCCAGGACAGGGGGCGGCCGGAAACACCATATATTTT.

The chain links TRBV27 to TRBJ1-2, with D perhaps TRBD1 (5 bases). Trimming stripped 6 bases from V and 5 bases from J, with 10 bases between. There are 12 residues in the CDR3. Looked up from germline, CDR1 is MNHEY and CDR2 is SMNVEV (reference sequence). The CDR3 DNA reads as TGTGCCAGCAGCCCTGCAGGGTATGGCTACACCTTC. Amino acid sequence: CASSPAGYGYTF.

The genes are TRBV5-8 and TRBJ2-7; D might be TRBD1 (5 bases). Germline V gene lookup returns CDR1 SGHTS and CDR2 YDEGEE. This CDR3 contains 10 residues. The ends were cut back, 2 bases at V and 10 bases at J, with 7 bases in the middle. CDR3 bases: TGTGCCAGCAGCTTAGACAGACAGTACTTC. Its translation: CASSLDRQYF.

Concerning this clone: The sample holds other DNA sequences that translate to the same CDR3. The gene calls are TRBV18 and TRBJ1-1; tentative D call: TRBD1 (5 bases). Trimming cost V 3 bases and J 1 base, with 9 bases left between them. There are 14 residues in the CDR3. Germline CDR1 reads KGHSH; CDR2 reads LQKENI. DNA for the CDR3: TGTGCCAGCTCACCCCGGGGGGAGAACACTGAAGCTTTCTTT. Amino acids: CASSPRGENTEAFF.

V and J are TRBV11-2 and TRBJ2-2; 10 bases agree with TRBD2. From germline, CDR1 is SGHAT and CDR2 FQNNGV. Trimming took 8 bases from V and 2 from J; bases not matched to a gene: 5. The CDR3 is 15 residues long. CDR3 residues: CASPRLAGNTGELFF. The CDR3 nucleotides read TGTGCCAGCCCCAGACTAGCGGGTAACACCGGGGAGCTGTTTTTT.

This chain connects TRBV5-1 to TRBJ1-3; D is undetermined. Germline CDR1 reads SGHRS; CDR2 reads YFSETQ. The CDR3 length is 15 residues. V gave up 0 bases and J gave up 0 bases, with 7 bases separating them. For the CDR3, the DNA is TGCGCCAGCAGCTTGGCGAGAGCCTCTGGAAACACCATATATTTT. This codes for CASSLARASGNTIYF.

This chain connects TRBV27 to TRBJ2-1; 13 bases map to TRBD2. Germline values: CDR1 MNHEY, CDR2 SMNVEV (reference sequence). The CDR3 extends over 20 amino acids. V gave up 2 bases and J gave up 4 bases; unmatched junction bases: 14. This CDR3 is CASSLRGRTSGGRSYNEQFF. CDR3 sequence (DNA): TGTGCCAGCAGTTTAAGGGGGCGGACTAGCGGGGGCAGAAGTTACAATGAGCAGTTCTTC.

This clone was seen just once. The chain links TRBV12-3 or TRBV12-4 to TRBJ1-2; D is possibly TRBD1 (5 bases). Trimming left V 6 bases short and J 8 bases short, with 13 bases between. The CDR3 has 12 residues. This CDR3 is CASSRSGQGYTF. In nucleotides, the CDR3 is TGTGCCAGCAGCCGCTCAGGGCAGGGCTACACCTTC.